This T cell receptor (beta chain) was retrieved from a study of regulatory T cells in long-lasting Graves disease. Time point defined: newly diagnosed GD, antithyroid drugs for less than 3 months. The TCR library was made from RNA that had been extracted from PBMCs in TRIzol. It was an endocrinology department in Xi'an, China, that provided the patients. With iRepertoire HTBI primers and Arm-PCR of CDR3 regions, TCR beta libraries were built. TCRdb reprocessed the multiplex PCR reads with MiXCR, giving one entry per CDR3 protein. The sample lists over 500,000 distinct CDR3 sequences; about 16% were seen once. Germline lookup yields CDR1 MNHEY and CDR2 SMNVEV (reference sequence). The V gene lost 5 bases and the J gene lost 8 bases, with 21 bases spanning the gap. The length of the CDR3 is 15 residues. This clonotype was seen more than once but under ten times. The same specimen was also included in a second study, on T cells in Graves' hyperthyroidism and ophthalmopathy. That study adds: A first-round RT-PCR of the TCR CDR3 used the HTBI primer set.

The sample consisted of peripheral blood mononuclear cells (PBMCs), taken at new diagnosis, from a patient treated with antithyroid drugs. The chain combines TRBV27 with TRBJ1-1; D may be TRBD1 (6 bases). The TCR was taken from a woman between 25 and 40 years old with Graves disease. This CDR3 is CASSLLKQGREEAFF. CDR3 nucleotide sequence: TGTGCCAGCAGTCTTCTCAAACAGGGTAGGGAAGAAGCTTTCTTT.